This T cell receptor (beta chain) comes out of a study of shared clonotypes between healthy human individuals. Across the whole study: The composition of the donors was a couple of women and a few men aged 18 to 49.

Study-level findings and limits: Investigators collected only blood, and repertoires in tissues likely differ.

Trimming pared 5 bases from V and 1 base from J, leaving 12 bases between. Per germline, CDR1 SEHNR and CDR2 FQNEAQ (reference sequence). The CDR3 extends over 14 amino acids. Roughly 280 ng DNA, 25,000 to 35,000 T cell genomes, went into unsorted PBMC replicate PCRs. Assay: immunoSEQ multiplex PCR; the TCRdb copy retains only in-frame clones and omits some. This repertoire shows about 470,000 clones, 70% to 80% found once; its top ten account for over 10%. On this clone itself: Its target is not known.

This chain joins TRBV7-9 and TRBJ2-7, with D tentatively TRBD1 (6 bases). The TCR was taken from a woman aged 40 to 50 in good health. Some clones in this sample may be carry-over from other donors' samples. The sample comprised PBMCs. Here the CDR3 reads CASSARDKSYEQYF. The CDR3 DNA reads as TGTGCCAGCAGCGCCCGGGACAAGTCCTACGAGCAGTACTTC.